The 20 T cell receptor beta chains listed next were all sequenced from one sample in a study of T cells in localized non-small cell lung cancer. Profiled with immunoSEQ multiplex PCR; TCRdb holds only in-frame clones, not every one. This repertoire shows tens of thousands of clones, approximately 94% found once; its top ten account for 0.73%. The sample was peripheral blood, taken before any cancer treatment. The receptors here all came from a woman aged 35 to 69 with stage I lung adenocarcinoma.

This clone was seen only once. The CDR3 DNA sequence: TGTGCCAGCAGTGGGGGACAGGGACAAAATAGCAATCAGCCCCAGCATTTT. Amino acid sequence: CASSGGQGQNSNQPQHF. This chain uses TRBV27 with TRBJ1-5; 9 nucleotides match TRBD1. V lost 5 bases, J lost 0 bases, and 8 bases stayed unmatched. The CDR3 length is 17 residues. The germline gives CDR1 MNHEY, CDR2 SMNVEV (reference sequence).

CDR3 DNA: TGTGCCAGCACTAAGGAAGGATATGGCTACACCTTC. Translating gives CASTKEGYGYTF. The rearrangement links TRBV6-1 to TRBJ1-2; D gene uncertain. CDR3 length equals 12 residues. Germline CDR1 and CDR2: MNHNS and SASEGT. The V end was cut by 7 bases, the J end by 5 bases, with 11 bases between.

The rearrangement links TRBV7-8 to TRBJ1-4, with 8 positions matching TRBD1. CDR1 is SGHVS and CDR2 is FQNEAQ in the germline V gene. The CDR3 runs to 15 residues. Trimming took 1 base from V and 8 from J; bases not matched to a gene: 6. The CDR3 coding sequence is TGTGCCAGCAGCTTAGAGACAGGGGTAGGGGAAAAACTGTTTTTT. This gives the protein CASSLETGVGEKLFF.

This chain connects TRBV7-2 to TRBJ2-1, with 12 bases matching TRBD2. CDR3 length: 16 amino acids. V gave up 6 bases and J gave up 2 bases; unmatched junction bases: 5. Germline-derived CDR1 and CDR2 are SGHTA and FQGNSA. The CDR3 DNA follows: TGTGCCAGCAGATCCTCTAGCGGGAGGGCCTACAATGAGCAGTTCTTC. It specifies CASRSSSGRAYNEQFF.

This chain links TRBV27 with TRBJ1-6; no clear D. V gave up 4 bases and J gave up 0 bases, with 7 bases separating them. The CDR3 loop spans 15 amino acids. Germline V lookup: CDR1 MNHEY, CDR2 SMNVEV (reference sequence). This chain's CDR3 is CASSYQASYNSPLHF. CDR3 in DNA: TGTGCCAGCAGTTACCAAGCCTCCTATAATTCACCCCTCCACTTT.

The rearrangement uses TRBV5-4 and TRBJ2-2; D is unresolved. Germline assignment: CDR1 SGHNT and CDR2 YYREEE (reference sequence). V was clipped by 2 bases and J by 1 base, with 6 bases between them. CDR3 length: 14 amino acids. The CDR3, as DNA: TGTGCCAGCAGCTTCGGCAGGAACACCGGGGAGCTGTTTTTT. This encodes CASSFGRNTGELFF.

In this sample, this clone turned up once. The chain recombines TRBV6-5 with TRBJ2-1; D may be TRBD1 (6 bases). Trimming took off 4 bases at V and 0 bases at J, with 10 bases between the two ends. This CDR3 spans 15 amino acids. Germline V CDR1 and CDR2: MNHEY, SVGAGI. The DNA for the CDR3 is TGTGCCAGCAGTTCTACAGGGAGCTCCTACAATGAGCAGTTCTTC. Translation: CASSSTGSSYNEQFF.

V is TRBV6-5 and J is TRBJ1-2, with TRBD1 matching over 7 bases. The CDR3 consists of 14 residues. Germline V CDR1 and CDR2: MNHEY, SVGAGI. Trimming cost V 4 bases and J 6 bases; bases outside gene matches: 8. The CDR3 reads CASSSGQDTDGYTF. CDR3 nucleotides: TGTGCCAGCAGTTCAGGACAGGACACCGATGGCTACACCTTC.

The chain uses TRBV28 and TRBJ2-3, with 8 bases aligning to TRBD2. Unmatched junction bases numbered 11, after V lost 7 bases and J lost 5 bases. Germline CDR1 reads MDHEN; CDR2 reads SYDVKM. The CDR3 runs 15 residues. DNA for the CDR3: TGTGCCAGCACCAACCTCGGGGGGGCCGAAGATACGCAGTATTTT. This gives the protein CASTNLGGAEDTQYF.

The chain has TRBV7-7 and TRBJ2-5; the D is unclear. The germline V gene encodes CDR1 SSHAT and CDR2 FNYEAQ (reference sequence). This CDR3 has 14 residues. The V gene lost 2 bases and the J gene lost 2 bases, with 9 bases spanning the gap. In DNA form, the CDR3 reads TGTGCCAGCAGCTTATATGGCTCACAAGAGACCCAGTACTTC. As protein: CASSLYGSQETQYF.

The gene calls are TRBV28 and TRBJ2-6; D is uncertain. The CDR3 has 14 residues. Germline CDR1 and CDR2: MDHEN and SYDVKM. V lost 8 bases, J lost 2 bases, and 10 bases lay in between. The CDR3 spells CASRVGTGANVLTF. The CDR3 DNA reads TGTGCCAGCCGGGTAGGAACTGGGGCCAACGTCCTGACTTTC.

The chain carries TRBV27 and TRBJ1-2; 8 nucleotides match TRBD1. CDR3 length: 13 residues. Germline CDR1 reads MNHEY; CDR2 reads SMNVEV (reference sequence). With 6 bases clipped from V and 8 bases from J, the junction kept 8 bases outside the gene matches. The CDR3 nucleotides are TGTGCCAGCAGATTTGGGACAGGTGGAGGCTACACCTTC. Residues: CASRFGTGGGYTF.

The genes are TRBV25-1 and TRBJ2-4, with D perhaps matching TRBD1 (5 bases). Germline V gene data show CDR1 as MGHDK and CDR2 as SYGVNS. This CDR3 is built from 17 residues. V gave up 7 bases and J gave up 0 bases, with 19 bases separating them. The CDR3 loop reads CASTQPRGGLAKNIQYF. CDR3 nucleotides: TGTGCCAGCACTCAGCCTAGGGGTGGGCTAGCCAAAAACATTCAGTACTTC.

The chain uses TRBV7-2 and TRBJ2-2, with D unresolved. This CDR3 comprises 14 residues. The V end lost 3 bases, the J end lost 6 bases, and 11 bases lay between the germline ends. Germline V gives CDR1 SGHTA, CDR2 FQGNSA. This chain's CDR3 is CASSFRWAAGELFF. The DNA for the CDR3 is TGTGCCAGCAGCTTCAGGTGGGCAGCCGGGGAGCTGTTTTTT.

V gene TRBV4-3 combines with J gene TRBJ1-2; D is perhaps TRBD1 (6 bases). V was pared by 1 base and J by 2 bases, with 14 bases between. Germline assignment: CDR1 LGHNA and CDR2 YSLEER. The CDR3 spans 16 residues. The CDR3 loop reads CASSQGGGRQNYGYTF. The CDR3 region has the DNA TGCGCCAGCAGCCAAGGCGGGGGCAGGCAAAACTATGGCTACACCTTC.

The V gene is TRBV7-2, the J gene TRBJ2-2; TRBD2 is a possible D gene (7 bases). CDR1 is SGHTA, CDR2 FQGNSA, per germline. The V end lost 5 bases, the J end lost 4 bases, and 17 bases lay between the germline ends. This CDR3 comprises 16 residues. CDR3 sequence reads: CASSRQAGVLTGELFF. Here the CDR3 DNA reads TGTGCCAGCAGCCGACAGGCGGGGGTCCTCACCGGGGAGCTGTTTTTT.

This chain links TRBV29-1 with TRBJ1-1; D perhaps matches TRBD1 (5 bases). Trimming removed 4 bases from V and 3 bases from J, with 18 bases in between. Germline assignment: CDR1 SQVTM and CDR2 ANQGSEA. The CDR3 contains 15 residues. As DNA, the CDR3 is TGCAGCGTTGTAGCCGGGACCCCTAGGTACACTGAAGCTTTCTTT. It translates to CSVVAGTPRYTEAFF.

This chain joins TRBV2 and TRBJ2-1; the D is unclear. The CDR3 sequence is 13 residues long. Germline CDR1 and CDR2: SNHLY and FYNNEI. V was cut by 7 bases and J by 7 bases, with 14 bases left in between. CDR3 protein: CASMSFAGNEQFF. DNA for the CDR3: TGTGCCAGCATGTCCTTCGCTGGGAATGAGCAGTTCTTC.

The V and J genes are TRBV9 and TRBJ2-3; D is perhaps TRBD2 (5 bases). Deletions cut 0 bases from V and 2 bases from J, with 13 bases between. CDR1 and CDR2 from the germline V gene are SGDLS and YYNGEE. The length of the CDR3 is 16 residues. As DNA, the CDR3 is TGTGCCAGCAGCGTAGCGGGTAGCGAATACACAGATACGCAGTATTTT. Amino acids: CASSVAGSEYTDTQYF.

The gene calls are TRBV2 and TRBJ1-1; no reliable D call. Trimming pared 7 bases from V and 3 bases from J, leaving 15 bases between. Per germline, CDR1 SNHLY and CDR2 FYNNEI. The CDR3 is 14 residues long. CDR3 DNA sequence: TGTGCCAGCACCGCCAAGCTGGTGTACACTGAAGCTTTCTTT. Its translation: CASTAKLVYTEAFF.